The rows below give T cell receptor beta chains drawn from one sample of a study of cytomegalovirus exposure and HLA in healthy donors. The data were produced by immunoSEQ multiplex PCR, yet TCRdb's version contains in-frame clones alone and is incomplete. The repertoire holds under 200,000 clones, with 75% to 85% as singletons. Sample: PBMCs. Receptor source: a woman between 45 and 65 years old in good health and CMV-seronegative. CDR3s include the opening cysteine and the closing phenylalanine or tryptophan. D genes are given only for firm matches. Size is omitted from some rows. Given values are once, few, many or a class for expanded clones.

d_gene,j_gene,v_gene,len,abundance,CDR3aa,CDR3nt
NA,TRBJ2-7,TRBV19,14,NA,CASRQGGLSHEQYF,TGTGCCAGTAGACAGGGTGGCTTGTCCCACGAGCAGTACTTC
TRBD1,TRBJ1-2,TRBV28,16,NA,CASSPAGTGGFYGYTF,TGTGCCAGCAGCCCCGCCGGGACAGGGGGATTCTATGGCTACACCTTC
NA,TRBJ1-5,TRBV6-1,15,NA,CASSGQGPSNQPQHF,TGTGCCAGCAGTGGTCAGGGGCCTAGCAATCAGCCCCAGCATTTT
NA,TRBJ1-3,TRBV5-1,15,NA,CASRAPGSSGNTIYF,TGCGCCAGCAGGGCACCCGGGTCCTCTGGAAACACCATATATTTT
TRBD1,TRBJ2-1,TRBV29-1,13,NA,CSVAGQDANEQFF,TGCAGCGTCGCGGGACAGGACGCGAATGAGCAGTTCTTC
TRBD2,TRBJ2-2,TRBV9,16,NA,CASSVGSGSRTGELFF,TGTGCCAGCAGCGTAGGTAGCGGGAGTCGCACCGGGGAGCTGTTTTTT
NA,TRBJ1-1,TRBV4-2,17,NA,CASSQGDRGFGVTEAFF,TGTGCCAGCAGCCAAGGGGATCGGGGATTCGGTGTAACTGAAGCTTTCTTT
NA,TRBJ2-5,TRBV4-2,16,few,CASSRSSGTGIETQYF,TGTGCCAGCAGCCGCTCCTCAGGAACAGGGATTGAGACCCAGTACTTC
TRBD2,TRBJ2-2,TRBV7-2,16,NA,CASSLIRGGETGELFF,TGTGCCAGCAGCTTAATCCGGGGGGGGGAGACCGGGGAGCTGTTTTTT
NA,TRBJ1-1,TRBV28,16,NA,CASREGTRGTNTEAFF,TGTGCCAGCAGAGAGGGGACACGGGGAACTAACACTGAAGCTTTCTTT
NA,TRBJ1-5,TRBV19,16,NA,CTSSIGRAGGNQPQHF,TGTACCAGTAGTATAGGAAGGGCAGGGGGCAATCAGCCCCAGCATTTT
TRBD2,TRBJ2-5,TRBV7-2,16,NA,CASSSLPASGQETQYF,TGTGCCAGCAGCTCCCTCCCAGCTAGCGGACAAGAGACCCAGTACTTC
TRBD1,TRBJ1-5,TRBV5-1,16,NA,CASSPGQGASNQPQHF,TGCGCCAGCAGCCCCGGACAGGGAGCCAGCAATCAGCCCCAGCATTTT
TRBD2,TRBJ2-7,TRBV15,17,NA,CATSRDAVSSGRYEQYF,TGTGCCACCAGCAGAGATGCGGTTTCTAGCGGCCGCTACGAGCAGTACTTC
TRBD2,TRBJ2-1,TRBV6-1,16,once,CASSGSGRASRNEQFF,TGTGCCAGCAGTGGATCCGGGAGGGCCAGCCGCAATGAGCAGTTCTTC
TRBD1,TRBJ1-2,TRBV19,15,NA,CASSITGVPNYGYTF,TGTGCCAGTAGTATAACAGGGGTGCCCAACTATGGCTACACCTTC
NA,TRBJ1-2,TRBV2,16,NA,CASSVGRTTRNYGYTF,TGTGCCAGCAGTGTGGGCCGGACAACAAGAAACTATGGCTACACCTTC
NA,TRBJ1-1,TRBV19,13,few,CASSIVGQIEAFF,TGTGCCAGTAGTATAGTTGGACAGATTGAAGCTTTCTTT
NA,TRBJ2-7,TRBV7-6,15,NA,CASSSTDSPYYEQYF,TGTGCCAGCAGCTCCACGGACAGCCCCTATTACGAGCAGTACTTC
TRBD1,TRBJ1-6,TRBV7-4,16,NA,CASSPSGDSNNSPLHF,TGTGCCAGCAGCCCCAGTGGGGACAGTAATAATTCCCCCCTCCACTTT
TRBD2,TRBJ2-3,TRBV27,16,NA,CASNSLAGGMTDTQYF,TGTGCCAGCAACTCTCTAGCGGGAGGGATGACAGATACGCAGTATTTT
TRBD1,TRBJ2-7,TRBV29-1,12,few,CSAGQGFNEQYF,TGCAGCGCCGGACAGGGTTTTAACGAGCAGTACTTC
NA,TRBJ2-5,TRBV7-2,14,once,CASSLQGIGETQYF,TGTGCCAGCAGCTTACAGGGTATAGGGGAGACCCAGTACTTC
NA,TRBJ1-3,TRBV10-3,17,NA,CAISQLAASDSGNTIYF,TGTGCCATCAGCCAACTAGCAGCTAGCGACTCTGGAAACACCATATATTTT
TRBD1,TRBJ2-2,TRBV6-6,15,NA,CASSQGQGWSGELFF,TGTGCCAGCAGTCAGGGACAGGGGTGGTCCGGGGAGCTGTTTTTT
TRBD2,TRBJ2-3,TRBV25-1,14,NA,CASSQAGGTDTQYF,TGTGCCAGCAGTCAAGCGGGAGGGACAGATACGCAGTATTTT
TRBD1,TRBJ1-2,TRBV5-1,15,once,CASRLRDSANYGYTF,TGCGCCAGCAGACTACGGGACAGCGCTAACTATGGCTACACCTTC
NA,TRBJ2-2,TRBV7-7,13,NA,CASSLVAAGELFF,TGTGCCAGCAGCTTAGTTGCGGCCGGGGAGCTGTTTTTT
TRBD2,TRBJ2-5,TRBV7-2,14,NA,CASSLTGTRREQYF,TGTGCCAGCAGCTTAACCGGGACTAGGCGAGAGCAGTACTTC
TRBD1,TRBJ1-4,TRBV2,14,NA,CASSDRGANEKLFF,TGTGCCAGCAGTGACAGGGGGGCTAATGAAAAACTGTTTTTT
NA,TRBJ2-7,TRBV29-1,13,NA,CSVETGLIYEQYF,TGCAGCGTTGAAACGGGACTGATTTACGAGCAGTACTTC
NA,TRBJ2-7,TRBV27,15,NA,CASSLLGTQPYEQYF,TGTGCCAGCAGTTTATTGGGGACTCAACCCTACGAGCAGTACTTC
NA,TRBJ2-3,TRBV6-4,15,NA,CASSDGGVSTDTQYF,TGTGCCAGCAGTGACGGGGGCGTTAGCACAGATACGCAGTATTTT
NA,TRBJ2-6,TRBV6-1,16,NA,CASSERAPSGANVLTF,TGTGCCAGCAGTGAAAGAGCCCCCTCTGGGGCCAACGTCCTGACTTTC
TRBD1,TRBJ2-2,TRBV14,14,NA,CASRRAGGTGELFF,TGTGCCAGCAGGCGAGCAGGGGGCACCGGGGAGCTGTTTTTT
NA,TRBJ1-2,TRBV4-2,15,once,CASSQDLTVNYGYTF,TGTGCCAGCAGCCAAGATCTGACAGTAAACTATGGCTACACCTTC
NA,TRBJ1-2,TRBV7-9,13,NA,CSSSLGQTYGYTF,TGTTCCAGCAGCTTAGGACAGACCTATGGCTACACCTTC
NA,TRBJ2-5,TRBV30,13,once,CAWSGGRQETQYF,TGTGCCTGGAGTGGGGGGAGGCAAGAGACCCAGTACTTC
NA,TRBJ2-7,TRBV11-2,15,NA,CASSFGDGSFYEQYF,TGTGCCAGCAGCTTCGGTGACGGGAGTTTCTACGAGCAGTACTTC
TRBD1,TRBJ2-3,TRBV19,14,NA,CASSSQGRQDTQYF,TGTGCCAGTAGCTCACAGGGGCGCCAAGATACGCAGTATTTT
NA,TRBJ1-1,TRBV6-5,13,NA,CASSPTQNTEAFF,TGTGCCAGCAGCCCAACACAAAACACTGAAGCTTTCTTT
TRBD1,TRBJ2-6,TRBV19,14,NA,CASTQGDRVNVLTF,TGTGCCAGTACCCAGGGGGACAGGGTCAACGTCCTGACTTTC
NA,TRBJ2-7,TRBV5-1,15,NA,CASSLEGSGTYEQYF,TGCGCCAGCAGCTTGGAGGGTAGCGGAACCTACGAGCAGTACTTC
NA,TRBJ1-4,TRBV7-2,15,NA,CASSFSVTTNEKLFF,TGTGCCAGCAGCTTTAGCGTCACTACTAATGAAAAACTGTTTTTT
TRBD2,TRBJ2-7,TRBV28,13,NA,CASSKRGLYEQYF,TGTGCCAGCTCTAAGCGGGGTCTCTACGAGCAGTACTTC
NA,TRBJ1-2,TRBV28,14,once,CASSRTGLGYGYTF,TGTGCCAGCAGTCGAACAGGGTTGGGCTATGGCTACACCTTC
TRBD1,TRBJ1-2,TRBV27,15,NA,CASSPRTGGDYGYTF,TGTGCCAGCAGTCCCCGGACAGGGGGAGACTATGGCTACACCTTC
NA,TRBJ2-7,TRBV9,14,NA,CASSVGRIPSEQYF,TGTGCCAGCAGCGTAGGGAGAATCCCCTCCGAGCAGTACTTC
NA,TRBJ2-7,TRBV9,13,few,CASSTWDTYEQYF,TGTGCCAGCAGCACCTGGGACACTTACGAGCAGTACTTC
NA,TRBJ1-1,TRBV5-1,13,NA,CASSEGDDTEAFF,TGCGCCAGCAGCGAGGGGGATGATACTGAAGCTTTCTTT
TRBD1,TRBJ2-2,TRBV6-1,15,NA,CASSGGTGSPGELFF,TGTGCCAGCAGTGGAGGGACAGGGAGCCCCGGGGAGCTGTTTTTT
NA,TRBJ1-5,TRBV18,13,NA,CASSAGSNQPQHF,TGTGCCAGCTCAGCAGGGAGCAATCAGCCCCAGCATTTT
TRBD1,TRBJ2-7,TRBV28,16,few,CASGLMRGQGSYEQYF,TGTGCCAGCGGCCTGATGAGGGGACAGGGGTCCTACGAGCAGTACTTC